A selection of T cell receptor beta chains follows, all from one sample in a study of immune heterogeneity within non-small cell lung tumors. One entry per CDR3 protein results from TCRdb running MiXCR on the multiplex PCR reads. The sample has over 25,000 distinct CDR3 sequences, 25% to 30% seen once; the top ten hold 3.5% to 4.5%. The sample was lung tumor tissue. The receptors come from a man aged 40-49 years with non-small cell lung cancer. The CDR3 runs from the conserved cysteine through the conserved F or W. Each record gives: V gene, J gene, clone size, D gene, CDR3 protein, CDR3 DNA. A D gene is named only where the DNA matches it firmly. A clone size is listed for some rows: how often the clone was seen (once, few, many), or a class if it is expanded.

v_gene: TRBV2
j_gene: TRBJ1-5
abundance: many
d_gene: TRBD1
CDR3aa: CASRYRGGEFNQPQHF
CDR3nt: TGTGCCAGCAGATACAGGGGAGGGGAGTTCAATCAGCCCCAGCATTTT

v_gene: TRBV5-8
j_gene: TRBJ2-1
abundance: .
d_gene: .
CDR3aa: CASSFPQHNEQFF
CDR3nt: TGTGCCAGCAGCTTCCCACAGCACAATGAGCAGTTCTTC

v_gene: TRBV7-9
j_gene: TRBJ2-1
abundance: .
d_gene: .
CDR3aa: CASSLTPRGTSNDEQFF
CDR3nt: TGTGCCAGCAGCCTCACCCCTCGCGGGACGAGCAATGATGAGCAGTTCTTC

v_gene: TRBV4-2
j_gene: TRBJ1-6
abundance: few
d_gene: .
CDR3aa: CASSPTTASGGNSPLHF
CDR3nt: TGTGCCAGCAGCCCTACGACAGCCTCGGGGGGTAATTCACCCCTCCACTTT

v_gene: TRBV11-3
j_gene: TRBJ2-1
abundance: .
d_gene: TRBD2
CDR3aa: CASSFLSGRLGDEQFF
CDR3nt: TGTGCCAGCAGCTTTCTTAGCGGGAGATTGGGGGATGAGCAGTTCTTC

v_gene: TRBV20-1
j_gene: TRBJ2-4
abundance: .
d_gene: .
CDR3aa: CSATRAGSQNIQYF
CDR3nt: TGCAGTGCTACCAGAGCGGGTTCGCAAAACATTCAGTACTTC

v_gene: TRBV7-2
j_gene: TRBJ1-5
abundance: once
d_gene: .
CDR3aa: CSSSLVAGAGNQPQHF
CDR3nt: TGTTCCAGCAGCTTAGTAGCAGGGGCAGGCAATCAGCCCCAGCATTTT

v_gene: TRBV20-1
j_gene: TRBJ2-7
abundance: medium-sized
d_gene: TRBD2
CDR3aa: CSARGLAGGYEQYF
CDR3nt: TGCAGTGCTAGGGGACTAGCGGGAGGTTACGAGCAGTACTTC

v_gene: TRBV4-3
j_gene: TRBJ1-2
abundance: many
d_gene: TRBD1
CDR3aa: CASSQEVTGTGYTF
CDR3nt: TGCGCCAGCAGCCAAGAGGTGACAGGGACCGGCTACACCTTC

v_gene: TRBV6-1
j_gene: TRBJ2-7
abundance: many
d_gene: TRBD2
CDR3aa: CASLGSPGLAGMGEQYF
CDR3nt: TGTGCCAGCCTAGGCTCACCCGGACTAGCGGGAATGGGGGAGCAGTACTTC

v_gene: TRBV6-2/TRBV6-3
j_gene: TRBJ2-7
abundance: many
d_gene: TRBD2
CDR3aa: CASSYSVRLAGYSYEQYF
CDR3nt: TGTGCCAGCAGTTACTCAGTCCGGCTAGCGGGATATTCCTACGAGCAGTACTTC

v_gene: TRBV11-3
j_gene: TRBJ2-1
abundance: .
d_gene: TRBD1
CDR3aa: CAISFQGATNNEQFF
CDR3nt: TGTGCCATCAGCTTTCAGGGGGCGACCAACAATGAGCAGTTCTTC

v_gene: TRBV28
j_gene: TRBJ2-1
abundance: .
d_gene: TRBD1
CDR3aa: CASSFPDRGRNEQFF
CDR3nt: TGTGCCAGCAGTTTTCCGGACAGGGGGCGCAATGAGCAGTTCTTC

v_gene: TRBV7-3
j_gene: TRBJ2-1
abundance: .
d_gene: TRBD1
CDR3aa: CASSLGQGANNEQFF
CDR3nt: TGTGCCAGCAGCTTAGGACAGGGGGCTAACAATGAGCAGTTCTTC

v_gene: TRBV5-4
j_gene: TRBJ2-3
abundance: .
d_gene: TRBD2
CDR3aa: CASSTRTSGGTDTQYF
CDR3nt: TGTGCCAGCAGCACCCGGACTAGCGGGGGCACAGATACGCAGTATTTT

v_gene: TRBV7-9
j_gene: TRBJ2-2
abundance: .
d_gene: .
CDR3aa: CDTGRLTGELFF
CDR3nt: TGTGACACCGGCCGGCTGACCGGGGAGCTGTTTTTT

v_gene: TRBV11-3
j_gene: TRBJ2-6
abundance: .
d_gene: .
CDR3aa: CASSFGYVSSGANVLTF
CDR3nt: TGTGCCAGCAGCTTTGGGTACGTGAGCTCTGGGGCCAACGTCCTGACTTTC

v_gene: TRBV6-1
j_gene: TRBJ2-4
abundance: few
d_gene: .
CDR3aa: CASSLGGTKNIQYF
CDR3nt: TGTGCCAGCAGCCTCGGTGGGACCAAAAACATTCAGTACTTC

v_gene: TRBV18
j_gene: TRBJ2-1
abundance: .
d_gene: .
CDR3aa: CASSRLGDNEQFF
CDR3nt: TGTGCCAGCTCACGACTAGGGGACAATGAGCAGTTCTTC

v_gene: TRBV12-3/TRBV12-4
j_gene: TRBJ2-2
abundance: few
d_gene: .
CDR3aa: CASSLGVAGGELFF
CDR3nt: TGTGCCAGCAGTTTAGGGGTGGCGGGCGGGGAGCTGTTTTTT

v_gene: TRBV9
j_gene: TRBJ1-2
abundance: many
d_gene: .
CDR3aa: CASSMGGGNGYTF
CDR3nt: TGTGCCAGCAGCATGGGCGGGGGGAATGGCTACACCTTC

v_gene: TRBV20-1
j_gene: TRBJ2-7
abundance: many
d_gene: TRBD2
CDR3aa: CSAEKVSTGGSAF
CDR3nt: TGCAGTGCTGAGAAGGTTTCTACGGGAGGCTCCGCCTTC

v_gene: TRBV10-3
j_gene: TRBJ1-5
abundance: .
d_gene: .
CDR3aa: CAIIERQDGQPQHF
CDR3nt: TGTGCCATCATTGAGAGACAGGACGGTCAGCCCCAGCATTTT

v_gene: TRBV7-2
j_gene: TRBJ1-5
abundance: .
d_gene: .
CDR3aa: CASSLLGGGGGNQPQHF
CDR3nt: TGTGCCAGCAGCTTATTGGGGGGGGGAGGCGGCAATCAGCCCCAGCATTTT

v_gene: TRBV7-8
j_gene: TRBJ2-3
abundance: .
d_gene: TRBD2
CDR3aa: CASSSAQSLAGGRTRYF
CDR3nt: TGTGCCAGCAGCTCCGCTCAGTCTCTAGCGGGAGGGCGTACGCGGTATTTT

v_gene: TRBV14
j_gene: TRBJ1-6
abundance: many
d_gene: .
CDR3aa: CASSQQLGGNSPLHF
CDR3nt: TGTGCCAGCAGCCAACAACTAGGGGGTAATTCACCCCTCCACTTT